Listed below are T cell receptor beta chains from one sample, sequenced in a study of cytomegalovirus exposure and HLA in healthy donors. Libraries were prepared by immunoSEQ multiplex PCR; TCRdb keeps only in-frame clonotypes and omits some of them. Here the sample spans about 110,000 clones, around two thirds being singletons. The material sequenced was PBMCs. The receptors were gathered from a woman aged 35 to 49 in good health and CMV-seropositive. Each CDR3 is given with its conserved first and last residue. Fields, in order: clone size, D gene, V gene, J gene, CDR3 DNA, CDR3 protein. D genes are given only for firm matches. Some rows mark clone size as missing; the rest say once, few, many or name a class of expanded clone.

>NA|TRBD1|TRBV4-2|TRBJ2-5
TGTGCCAGCAGCCAAGCAGGGGGCGGAGAGACCCAGTACTTC
CASSQAGGGETQYF
>NA|TRBD2|TRBV18|TRBJ2-3
TGTGCCAGCTCACCAAGTAGGCGGGGGGCAGCAGATACGCAGTATTTT
CASSPSRRGAADTQYF
>NA|TRBD2|TRBV5-1|TRBJ2-5
TGCGCCAGCAGCGGGTTGCGGGGGGACCAAGAGACCCAGTACTTC
CASSGLRGDQETQYF
>few|NA|TRBV11-2|TRBJ2-5
TGTGCCAGCAGCCCTGCCTGGAGTAGAAAAGAGACCCAGTACTTC
CASSPAWSRKETQYF
>NA|NA|TRBV7-9|TRBJ1-2
TGTGCCAGCAGCAATGACCGCGCAGGGACTACAAGTGGCTACACCTTC
CASSNDRAGTTSGYTF
>NA|NA|TRBV7-8|TRBJ1-2
TGTGCCAGCAGCTTCGAGGGAAGGGCCTATGGCTACACCTTC
CASSFEGRAYGYTF
>NA|TRBD1|TRBV6-6|TRBJ1-5
TGTGCCAGCAGTTATTCGACAGGGGGTCCGCCCCAGCATTTT
CASSYSTGGPPQHF
>NA|TRBD2|TRBV27|TRBJ2-1
TGTGCCAGCAGCCCGGGCGGCGCGGGGGGGTGGCAGTTCTTC
CASSPGGAGGWQFF
>NA|NA|TRBV6-5|TRBJ1-2
TGTGCCAGCAGGGCCGGGGGAGGACAAGGCTACACCTTC
CASRAGGGQGYTF
>NA|TRBD1|TRBV9|TRBJ2-7
TGTGCCAGCAGCGTAGCGCCGGGACAGGGGTCCTACGAGCAGTACTTC
CASSVAPGQGSYEQYF
>NA|TRBD1|TRBV11-2|TRBJ1-6
TGTGCCAGCAGCCAGTTGACAGGGGGCGCGGGCAATTCACCCCTCCACTTT
CASSQLTGGAGNSPLHF
>NA|NA|TRBV7-2|TRBJ2-7
TGTGCCAGCAGCCCCAGGACAGCAAAGAACGAGCAGTACTTC
CASSPRTAKNEQYF
>NA|NA|TRBV27|TRBJ2-1
TGTGCCAGCAGTTTGGGGAGCGCCTTACTCTACAATGAGCAGTTCTTC
CASSLGSALLYNEQFF
>NA|NA|TRBV13|TRBJ1-2
TGTGCCAGCAGCTTAGCAGGGGATGGCTACACCTTC
CASSLAGDGYTF
>NA|NA|TRBV5-6|TRBJ2-2
TGTGCCAGCAGCTTCCCCTCCGGGAACGCCGGGGAGCTGTTTTTT
CASSFPSGNAGELFF
>NA|TRBD1|TRBV6-5|TRBJ1-6
TGTGCCAGCAGCCCCGGGACAGGGTCGAATTCACCCCTCCACTTT
CASSPGTGSNSPLHF
>few|TRBD1|TRBV10-3|TRBJ2-5
TGTGCCATCAGTGGGGATGGGTCTATACAAGGGGACAGGGAGACCCAGTACTTC
CAISGDGSIQGDRETQYF
>NA|NA|TRBV4-3|TRBJ1-6
TGCGCCAGCAGCCAAGATTCCCGCGGCTCACCCCTCCACTTT
CASSQDSRGSPLHF
>few|NA|TRBV9|TRBJ1-4
TGTGCCAGCAGCGAGGACCTAAGCGGAAAACTGTTTTTT
CASSEDLSGKLFF
>NA|NA|TRBV5-4|TRBJ2-1
TGTGCCAGCAGCTCCCCGGGGGTGGGCGATGAGCAGTTCTTC
CASSSPGVGDEQFF
>NA|TRBD2|TRBV5-4|TRBJ2-1
TGTGCCAGCAGCTTCCTAGTCGGGGGGGTGAGTGAGCAGTTCTTC
CASSFLVGGVSEQFF
>NA|NA|TRBV18|TRBJ2-3
TGTGCCAGCTCACCTGAAACGACAGTTGCGACGCAGTATTTT
CASSPETTVATQYF
>NA|NA|TRBV4-1|TRBJ1-4
TGCGCCAGCAGCCATTTGAATCAGGGCGGGATTGAAAAACTGTTTTTT
CASSHLNQGGIEKLFF
>NA|TRBD1|TRBV5-1|TRBJ1-5
TGCGCCAGCGGCTACGGGACAGGGGGCCCTAGCAATCAGCCCCAGCATTTT
CASGYGTGGPSNQPQHF
>once|TRBD1|TRBV15|TRBJ1-2
TGTGCCACCAGCGTCCCCCGGGACAGGAATCGCCTTTACTATGGCTACACCTTC
CATSVPRDRNRLYYGYTF
>few|TRBD2|TRBV5-4|TRBJ2-5
TGTGCCAGCAGCTGGACTAGTTCTACCCAGTACTTC
CASSWTSSTQYF
>NA|TRBD1|TRBV6-1|TRBJ2-1
TGTGCTTTTGGTCAGGGACAGCCATACAATGAGCAGTTCTTC
CAFGQGQPYNEQFF
>NA|TRBD2|TRBV2|TRBJ2-7
TGTGCCAGCAGGGGACTAGCGGAATCCTACGAGCAGTACTTC
CASRGLAESYEQYF
>NA|TRBD1|TRBV27|TRBJ2-7
TGTGCCAGCAGCGCCGGGACAGGGACCTACGAGCAGTACTTC
CASSAGTGTYEQYF
>NA|TRBD1|TRBV15|TRBJ2-5
TGTGCCACCAGCAGACCCGGACAGGGGGCGAGAGAGACCCAGTACTTC
CATSRPGQGARETQYF
>NA|NA|TRBV4-1|TRBJ2-3
TGCGCCAGCAGTGGAGTTAGCACAGATACGCAGTATTTT
CASSGVSTDTQYF
>NA|NA|TRBV29-1|TRBJ2-7
TGCAGCGTTACGGGGTCCAACTCCTACGAGCAGTACTTC
CSVTGSNSYEQYF
>NA|NA|TRBV20-1|TRBJ2-7
TGCAGTGCTTCTACAGACTACGAGCAGTACTTC
CSASTDYEQYF
>NA|TRBD1|TRBV19|TRBJ2-3
TGTGCCATCCGGGACAGGGGAGGAGATACGCAGTATTTT
CAIRDRGGDTQYF
>NA|TRBD1|TRBV10-3|TRBJ1-1
TGTGCCATCAGCCTGGACAGGGGGAACACTGAAGCTTTCTTT
CAISLDRGNTEAFF